This entry concerns a single T cell receptor (beta chain). Its antigen is unidentified. Using immunoSEQ multiplex PCR, the repertoire was profiled, and TCRdb retains in-frame clones only, with some absent. The sample lists about 20,000 clones; under 75% were seen once. CDR1 and CDR2 (germline): SGHNT, YENEEA. V lost 5 bases and J lost 5; bases outside the gene matches: 9. This CDR3 region has 15 residues. Before sequencing, viral peptide pools were used by the ViraFEST assay to expand antigen-specific CD4+ T cells. On roughly day 10 of culture, CD4+ T cells were separated out. Prior SARS-CoV-2 infection was absent in the vaccine recipients, as shown by negative nucleocapsid antibodies. Half the medium was replaced with IL-2 medium on days 3 and 7. The sample is drawn from a study of vaccination effects on CD4 cells after COVID-19.

The material sequenced was CD4+ T cells from PBMCs cultured with HCoV-NL63 spike peptides, taken before COVID-19 vaccination. V gene TRBV11-3 combines with J gene TRBJ2-7; 10 nucleotides match TRBD1. The receptor was isolated from a human donor who received a COVID-19 vaccine. This chain's CDR3 is CASSRARQGAHEQYF. The CDR3 nucleotides are TGTGCCAGCAGCCGGGCCCGACAGGGGGCTCACGAGCAGTACTTC.